The clone carrying this T cell receptor (beta chain) was found many times. The record originates from a study of prognosis after radiotherapy for stage I lung cancer. The overall study: Recruiting of stage I non-small cell lung cancer patients into the study occurred between April 2018 and 2019. Newly diagnosed primary stage I lung tumors were present in fourteen patients, and oligometastatic NSCLC after surgical resection of the primary tumor was present in a handful of patients. Distant metastases developed in four patients after radiotherapy (median around seven months); 15 showed no significant progression.

The CDR3 contains 15 residues. Germline values: CDR1 MNHNS, CDR2 SASEGT. The V end lost 5 bases, the J end lost 3 bases, and 16 bases lay between the germline ends. Every member of the patient group was node-negative on CT and PET/CT (none had prior chemotherapy, radiotherapy or other malignancies). Amplicons of TCR beta CDR3 were generated from genomic DNA by two-round multiplex PCR. The use of primers specific to each TRBV and TRBJ gene characterized first-round PCR. TCRdb processed the multiplex PCR reads anew with MiXCR; each CDR3 protein has one entry. This sample carries roughly 30,000 distinct CDR3 sequences, roughly two fifths of them seen once, and the ten largest clones take around a third.

This TCR derives from a donor of 50 years or more with non-small cell lung cancer. The specimen was PBMCs, collected before or after stereotactic body radiation therapy (not recorded which). The chain has TRBV6-1 and TRBJ1-1, with unresolved D. The CDR3 coding sequence is TGTGCCAGCAGTAGAGAGGGTTTGATTGACACTGAAGCTTTCTTT. Translation gives CASSREGLIDTEAFF.